This TCR beta chain originates from a study of OX40 agonist ivuxolimab in advanced cancers. Study details: Subjects had a mean age of about 60 years, with a range of roughly 20 to 79; about 83% were male. Three patients got partial responses; one had hepatocellular carcinoma and two had cutaneous melanoma.

This clone was seen more than once but under ten times. The protocol was immunoSEQ multiplex PCR, while the TCRdb copy is restricted to in-frame clones and leaves out a portion. Among around 19,000 clones listed, just under 75% were seen once. Germline lookup yields CDR1 LGHNT and CDR2 FRNRAP. The CDR3 runs 16 residues. Trimming removed 6 bases from V and 0 bases from J; junction bases left unmatched: 8. The receptor was derived from an adult with an advanced solid tumor such as melanoma, head and neck, liver or kidney cancer. The starting material was CD4+ or CD8+ T cells sorted from blood, obtained in a trial of the OX40 agonist ivuxolimab. The rearrangement joins TRBV12-5 to TRBJ2-3; 8 bases fit TRBD2. This chain's CDR3 is CASGNTRGASTDTQYF. The CDR3 bases are TGTGCTAGTGGAAATACGCGGGGGGCCAGCACAGATACGCAGTATTTT.